Below are 3 T cell receptor beta chains sequenced from a single sample in a study of blood T cells in healthy people across ages. The second PCR ran roughly 6 to 11 cycles with a sample-barcoded 5' primer and J-beta primers. Each CDR3 protein is one row after TCRdb ran MiXCR on the 5' RACE reads. The sample consists of some 700,000 distinct CDR3 sequences, roughly 20% of them appearing once. The sequencing input was blood. These receptors were collected from a man in his 70s in good health.

The chain carries TRBV18 and TRBJ1-1, with D possibly matching TRBD1 (6 bases). The CDR3 loop spans 12 amino acids. V dropped 5 bases and J dropped 4 bases, with 8 bases sitting between them. In germline, CDR1 is KGHSH, CDR2 LQKENI. The CDR3 coding sequence is TGTGCCAGCTCAGGGGGCGTCACTGAAGCTTTCTTT. Its protein is CASSGGVTEAFF.

This clonotype was seen more than once but under ten times. V is TRBV6-1 and J is TRBJ1-4; the match to TRBD1 covers 7 bases. The CDR3 sequence is 15 residues long. CDR1 MNHNS and CDR2 SASEGT come from the germline V gene. The trim removed 4 bases at V and 4 bases at J, leaving 6 bases unmatched. The DNA for the CDR3 is TGTGCCAGCAGTGCTAGGGGACAGAGTAATGAAAAACTGTTTTTT. It encodes CASSARGQSNEKLFF.

In this sample, this clonotype turned up a few times. The V gene is TRBV20-1, the J gene TRBJ2-3; D remains unclear. Trimming stripped 6 bases from V and 6 bases from J, with 16 bases between. This CDR3 comprises 13 residues. In germline, CDR1 is DFQATT, CDR2 SNEGSKA (reference sequence). The CDR3 protein is CSAHDLNPDTQYF. The CDR3 bases are TGCAGTGCCCACGACCTCAACCCCGATACGCAGTATTTT.